These 12 T cell receptor beta chains were all obtained from the same sample, sequenced in a study of T cell responses to AZD1222 COVID-19 vaccine. TCRdb's table, derived via immunoSEQ multiplex PCR, lists solely in-frame clones and lacks some. The top ten hold over 3% of the sample, which has tens of thousands of clones, about 83% seen once. The sequences come from peripheral blood, collected 28 days after the second AZD1222 dose. The receptors here all came from an adult who received the AZD1222 COVID-19 vaccine.

The gene calls are TRBV9 and TRBJ2-2, with 7 bases matching TRBD2. This CDR3 spans 15 amino acids. The V segment lost 0 bases and the J segment 4 bases; nucleotides outside the gene matches: 3. Germline assignment: CDR1 SGDLS and CDR2 YYNGEE. In nucleotides, the CDR3 is TGTGCCAGCAGCGTAGCTCCGGGGGGCACCGGGGAGCTGTTTTTT. Protein: CASSVAPGGTGELFF.

The CDR3 bases are TGTGCCAGCAGCTTTGATTCCAGTAGCACCGGGGAGCTGTTTTTT. Translation: CASSFDSSSTGELFF. J is TRBJ2-2 and V is TRBV7-2; no clear D. The CDR3 is 15 residues long. V was cut by 3 bases and J by 4 bases, with 12 bases left in between. Germline CDR1 is SGHTA and CDR2 is FQGNSA. Full variable domain (outside the CDR3, taken from reference TRBV7-2 and TRBJ2-2): GAGVSQSPSNKVTEKGKDVELRCDPISGHTALYWYRQSLGQGLEFLIYFQGNSAPDKSGLPSDRFSAERTGGSVSTLTIQRTQQEDSAVYLCASSFDSSSTGELFFGEGSRLTVL.

The J gene is TRBJ2-3, the V gene TRBV20-1, with no clear D. The germline gives CDR1 DFQATT, CDR2 SNEGSKA (reference sequence). The CDR3 is made up of 8 amino acids. Written as DNA, the CDR3 is TGCAGCACCACTCAGCAGTATTTT. Translation: CSTTQQYF.

This sequence joins TRBV20-1 and TRBJ2-7; 11 nucleotides align to TRBD2. The CDR3 runs 15 residues. With V trimmed by 3 bases and J by 0 bases, 4 bases remained unmatched. Germline loops: CDR1 DFQATT, CDR2 SNEGSKA (reference sequence). The CDR3 sequence is CSASPLAGGSYEQYF. The CDR3 DNA is TGCAGTGCTAGTCCCCTAGCGGGGGGCTCCTACGAGCAGTACTTC.

The rearrangement joins TRBV5-1 to TRBJ1-3; D is unresolved. CDR1 SGHRS and CDR2 YFSETQ come from the germline V gene. Trimming cost V 0 bases and J 1 base, with 5 bases left between them. The CDR3 has 14 amino acids. The CDR3 nucleotides read TGCGCCAGCAGCTTGGAGGGTTCTGGAAACACCATATATTTT. This gives the protein CASSLEGSGNTIYF.

Only a few counts were recorded for this clone. The CDR3 DNA follows: TGTGCCTGGGACAGGAAACCAGATATGAACACTGAAGCTTTCTTT. Translated: CAWDRKPDMNTEAFF. The chain combines TRBV30 with TRBJ1-1; a possible D gene is TRBD1 (6 bases). V was cut by 5 bases and J by 0 bases, with 16 bases left in between. Germline V gene lookup returns CDR1 GTSNPN and CDR2 SVGIG (reference sequence). This CDR3 contains 15 residues.

The genes are TRBV7-2 and TRBJ2-7, with D perhaps matching TRBD1 (6 bases). Germline-derived CDR1 and CDR2 are SGHTA and FQGNSA. V lost 5 bases to trimming and J lost 4 bases, with 15 bases between them. The CDR3 is made up of 14 amino acids. CDR3 amino acids: CASSLYRAEYEQYF. The CDR3 nucleotides read TGTGCCAGCAGCCTTTACAGGGCCGAATACGAGCAGTACTTC.

J is TRBJ1-5 and V is TRBV12-5; D possibly corresponds to TRBD1 (5 bases). Deletions cut 10 bases from V and 6 bases from J, with 16 bases between. This CDR3 contains 13 residues. Germline V CDR1 and CDR2: LGHNT, FRNRAP. The CDR3 here is CATAGGAAQPQHF. CDR3 nucleotide sequence: TGTGCTACCGCGGGTGGGGCGGCTCAGCCCCAGCATTTT.

The chain joins TRBV6-5 to TRBJ1-2; 8 nucleotides match TRBD1. Germline V CDR1 and CDR2: MNHEY, SVGAGI. The CDR3 has 13 residues. Germline trimming cut 7 bases from V and 5 bases from J; bases unmatched to any gene: 6. This CDR3 is CASKGQGAYGYTF. CDR3 coding DNA: TGTGCCAGCAAGGGGCAGGGGGCGTATGGCTACACCTTC.

In DNA form, the CDR3 reads TGCGCCAGCAGTGAACGTCTAGCGGACCCAGATACGCAGTATTTT. Translation: CASSERLADPDTQYF. The chain combines TRBV10-1 with TRBJ2-3; 7 nucleotides agree with TRBD2. The length of the CDR3 is 15 residues. The trim removed 3 bases at V and 4 bases at J, leaving 7 bases unmatched. Germline CDR1 and CDR2: WNHNN and SYGVQD (reference sequence).

This rearrangement joins TRBV19 to TRBJ1-4; D is unresolved. Germline V CDR1 and CDR2: LNHDA, SQIVND (reference sequence). Trimming removed 5 bases from V and 8 bases from J, with 15 bases in between. CDR3 length: 14 amino acids. In nucleotides, the CDR3 is TGTGCCAGTAGTCCCCGAAGGGCGGCCGAAAAACTGTTTTTT. Translating it yields CASSPRRAAEKLFF.

The chain joins TRBV28 to TRBJ1-2; D possibly corresponds to TRBD1 (6 bases). Germline V CDR1 and CDR2: MDHEN, SYDVKM. The CDR3 has 14 residues. Trimming pared 3 bases from V and 5 bases from J, leaving 13 bases between. DNA for the CDR3: TGTGCCAGCAGTTTGCCTCACAGGGAGTATGGCTACACCTTC. Its translation: CASSLPHREYGYTF.